This T cell receptor beta chain was found in a study of identical twins. This CDR3 spans 13 amino acids. The germline gives CDR1 SGHTA, CDR2 FQGNSA. Deletions cut 3 bases from V and 6 bases from J, with 10 bases between. A few counts support this clonotype. Template switching introduced a universal primer site, and the cDNA bore unique molecular identifiers. TCRdb itself ran the 5' RACE reads through MiXCR, one entry per CDR3 protein. The profile shows hundreds of thousands of distinct CDR3 sequences, 18% of them singletons. These data also featured in a second study, about T cells expressing NK-cell markers.

The rearrangement links TRBV7-2 to TRBJ2-3; unclear D gene. This TCR derives from a woman under 30 in good health. The sample comprised PBMCs. This CDR3 is CASSFSIPDTQYF. The CDR3 DNA follows: TGTGCCAGCAGCTTCTCCATCCCGGATACGCAGTATTTT.